These 30 T cell receptor beta chains originate from one sample sequenced in a study of blood T cell repertoires in COVID-19. Produced via immunoSEQ multiplex PCR; TCRdb's table is partial and in-frame only. The sample contains about 170,000 clones, 86% of which appear only once. Sequencing input: peripheral blood. Receptor source: an elderly woman in a cohort sampled during active or convalescent COVID-19.

The rearrangement links TRBV7-6 to TRBJ2-1; the D gene is possibly TRBD1 (5 bases). The V gene lost 1 base and the J gene lost 8 bases, with 12 bases spanning the gap. Germline V gives CDR1 SGHVS, CDR2 FNYEAQ. This CDR3 region has 14 residues. This chain's CDR3 is CASSLEDKGHEQFF. CDR3 nucleotide sequence: TGTGCCAGCAGCTTAGAGGACAAGGGGCATGAGCAGTTCTTC. Using reference TRBV7-6 and TRBJ2-1 for the parts outside the CDR3, the full variable domain is GAGVSQSPRYKVTKRGQDVALRCDPISGHVSLYWYRQALGQGPEFLTYFNYEAQQDKSGLPNDRFSAERPEGSISTLTIQRTEQRDSAMYRCASSLEDKGHEQFFGPGTRLTVL.

The J gene is TRBJ2-3, the V gene TRBV7-6; TRBD1 matches 10 bases. This CDR3 spans 17 amino acids. CDR1 is SGHVS and CDR2 is FNYEAQ in the germline V gene. V dropped 5 bases and J dropped 6; count of bases not matched to a gene: 14. The CDR3 spells CASSRTPTTGGVDTQYF. The CDR3 region has the DNA TGTGCCAGCAGCAGAACTCCCACGACAGGGGGCGTCGATACGCAGTATTTT. Variable domain in full (rest from reference TRBV7-6 and TRBJ2-3): GAGVSQSPRYKVTKRGQDVALRCDPISGHVSLYWYRQALGQGPEFLTYFNYEAQQDKSGLPNDRFSAERPEGSISTLTIQRTEQRDSAMYRCASSRTPTTGGVDTQYFGPGTRLTVL.

The chain couples TRBV4-3 to TRBJ2-5; TRBD1 matches 7 bases. This CDR3 is 15 amino acids long. Germline V gene lookup returns CDR1 LGHNA and CDR2 YSLEER. The V segment lost 2 bases and the J segment 2 bases; nucleotides outside the gene matches: 5. In DNA form, the CDR3 reads TGCGCCAGCAGCCAATATACAGGGGTTCAAGAGACCCAGTACTTC. Translating gives CASSQYTGVQETQYF.

V and J are TRBV2 and TRBJ2-3, with TRBD1 identical over 8 bases. In germline, CDR1 is SNHLY, CDR2 FYNNEI. V lost 6 bases, J lost 4 bases, and 12 bases stayed unmatched. The length of the CDR3 is 16 residues. In nucleotides, the CDR3 is TGTGCCAGCAGCCAACGGACAGGGTCGAGATCAGATACGCAGTATTTT. This translates into CASSQRTGSRSDTQYF.

The chain couples TRBV7-2 to TRBJ2-7, with 9 bases identical to TRBD2. CDR3 length equals 16 residues. CDR1 and CDR2 (germline): SGHTA, FQGNSA. Losses at the gene ends were 1 base for V and 3 bases for J; bases not matched to a gene: 7. In nucleotides, the CDR3 is TGTGCCAGCAGCTTAGGGATAGCGGGAGTGGGCTACGAGCAGTACGTC. This translates into CASSLGIAGVGYEQYV.

V and J are TRBV2 and TRBJ2-1; TRBD2 aligns across 10 bases. Germline V gene data show CDR1 as SNHLY and CDR2 as FYNNEI. J lost 9 bases, V lost 11 bases, and 7 bases had no gene match. There are 12 residues in the CDR3. CDR3 nucleotides: TGTGCCGGGGGACTAGCGATAGGTGAGCAGTTCTTC. Translated: CAGGLAIGEQFF.

The chain employs TRBV10-1 and TRBJ1-1; TRBD1 matches at 9 bases. V was pared by 3 bases and J by 1 base, with 15 bases of the junction left unmatched. This CDR3 spans 19 amino acids. The V gene's germline CDR1 is WNHNN and CDR2 SYGVQD (reference sequence). The CDR3 is CASSEYRIPRTGANTEAFF. The CDR3 region has the DNA TGCGCCAGCAGTGAATACCGAATACCTAGGACAGGGGCGAACACTGAAGCTTTCTTT.

The rearrangement joins TRBV5-4 to TRBJ1-3; D is ambiguous. Deletions cut 1 base from V and 0 bases from J, with 8 bases between. CDR1 is SGHNT and CDR2 is YYREEE in the germline V gene (reference sequence). The CDR3 covers 15 residues. CDR3 nucleotides: TGTGCCAGCAGCTTGAACAGCTACTCTGGAAACACCATATATTTT. This gives the protein CASSLNSYSGNTIYF.

This sequence joins TRBV12-3 or TRBV12-4 and TRBJ2-1; perhaps TRBD1 as D (5 bases). Trimming stripped 4 bases from V and 9 bases from J, with 13 bases between. The CDR3 has 13 residues. CDR3 bases: TGTGCCAGCAGTTGGGGCTATGCCGGTGAGCAGTTCTTC. It codes for CASSWGYAGEQFF.

The V gene is TRBV21-1, the J gene TRBJ2-3; the table's D gene call, TRBD2, was not cross checked with the DNA. TRBV21-1 is a listed pseudogene. CDR3 length equals 21 residues. The CDR3 nucleotides are TGTGCCAGCAGCAACAATGATCGACAGGGAGGACTAGCGGGTTGCACAGATACGCAGTATTTT. Protein sequence: CASSNNDRQGGLAGCTDTQYF.

The rearrangement uses TRBV27 and TRBJ1-4, with TRBD1 identical over 7 bases. The CDR3 loop spans 17 amino acids. V gave up 5 bases and J gave up 3 bases; unmatched junction bases: 12. Germline CDR1 and CDR2: MNHEY and SMNVEV (reference sequence). CDR3 sequence: CASSPVAAGQSNEKLFF. CDR3 nucleotides: TGTGCCAGCAGTCCCGTGGCCGCGGGACAGTCTAATGAAAAACTGTTTTTT.

The chain recombines TRBV5-6 with TRBJ2-7; TRBD2 agrees at 7 bases. The CDR3 has 15 residues. V trimming: 1 base; J trimming: 3 bases; junction bases outside the gene matches: 7. CDR1 SGHDT and CDR2 YYEEEE come from the germline V gene. CDR3 DNA sequence: TGTGCCAGCAGCTTGTTAGCGGGCCTGGACTACGAGCAGTACGTC. Protein sequence: CASSLLAGLDYEQYV.

The J gene is TRBJ1-6, the V gene TRBV15; D may be TRBD1 (5 bases). Trimming pared 5 bases from V and 5 bases from J, leaving 7 bases between. Germline CDR1 LNHNV, CDR2 YYDKDF (reference sequence). CDR3 length: 13 residues. CDR3 nucleotide sequence: TGTGCCACCAGCTCCAGGGATAATTCACCCCTCCACTTT. It yields the protein CATSSRDNSPLHF.

V usage is TRBV10-1 and J usage is TRBJ2-3; TRBD2 matches 12 bases. J was trimmed by 3 bases and V by 2 bases; bases with no gene match: 3. The germline CDR1 and CDR2 sequences are WNHNN and SYGVQD (reference sequence). The length of the CDR3 is 16 residues. The CDR3 DNA reads as TGCGCCAGCAGTGAGGCTCTAGCGGGAGGGACAGATACGCAGTATTTT. It encodes CASSEALAGGTDTQYF.

V usage is TRBV13 and J usage is TRBJ2-7; TRBD1 matches 9 bases. Germline V gene lookup returns CDR1 PRHDT and CDR2 FYEKMQ (reference sequence). V lost 5 bases and J lost 2; bases outside the gene matches: 10. There are 16 residues in the CDR3. CDR3 nucleotides: TGTGCCAGCAGCCCTCTATGGGGACAGGGCGCCTACGAGCAGTACTTC. This encodes CASSPLWGQGAYEQYF.

The chain joins TRBV6-2 or TRBV6-3 to TRBJ2-7; possibly TRBD1 for D (5 bases). V shed 2 bases and J shed 6 bases, with 5 bases lying between them. The germline CDR1 and CDR2 sequences are MNHEY and SVGEGT. This CDR3 comprises 11 residues. CDR3 DNA sequence: TGTGCCAGCAGTTACCAGGGCGAGCAGTACTTC. Residues: CASSYQGEQYF.

V usage is TRBV18 and J usage is TRBJ2-7; D gene unclear. Deletions cut 1 base from V and 5 bases from J, with 12 bases between. Per germline, CDR1 KGHSH and CDR2 LQKENI. This CDR3 comprises 14 residues. This CDR3 reads CASSPRGQRDEQYF. For the CDR3, the DNA is TGTGCCAGCTCACCACGAGGTCAGCGCGACGAGCAGTACTTC.

The chain links TRBV4-1 to TRBJ2-1, with D perhaps TRBD2 (6 bases). The germline gives CDR1 MGHRA, CDR2 YSYEKL. V lost 1 base and J 15 bases, leaving 13 bases between the germline ends. CDR3 length equals 12 residues. The CDR3 sequence: CASSQGLGSRFF. As DNA, the CDR3 is TGCGCCAGCAGCCAAGGACTAGGCTCTCGGTTCTTC.

The rearrangement links TRBV2 to TRBJ2-2, with 10 bases matching TRBD2. The CDR3 runs to 16 residues. The junction had 6 bases not matched to a gene; V was cut back by 7 bases and J by 1 base. Germline CDR1 is SNHLY and CDR2 is FYNNEI. DNA for the CDR3: TGTGCCAGCAAGGAGATAGCGGGAGGGAACACCGGGGAGCTGTTTTTT. Translation gives CASKEIAGGNTGELFF.

The rearrangement links TRBV30 to TRBJ2-7; D remains ambiguous. The germline V gene encodes CDR1 GTSNPN and CDR2 SVGIG (reference sequence). V was trimmed by 1 base and J by 9 bases, leaving 16 bases between them. The CDR3 has 13 residues. The DNA for the CDR3 is TGTGCCTGGAGTGCACGGTCTGCTCTGAGGCAGTACTTC. Its translation is CAWSARSALRQYF.

This clone showed up just once. The rearrangement uses TRBV6-5 and TRBJ2-1, with D possibly being TRBD2 (6 bases). The V gene's germline CDR1 is MNHEY and CDR2 SVGAGI. There are 16 residues in the CDR3. V was pared by 0 bases and J by 5 bases, with 14 bases between. The CDR3 bases are TGTGCCAGCAGTTACTCGAAAGCGGGCGCTCACAATGAGCAGTTCTTC. It translates to CASSYSKAGAHNEQFF.

The chain joins TRBV9 to TRBJ2-3, with 9 bases that match TRBD1. Germline CDR1 is SGDLS and CDR2 is YYNGEE. The CDR3 loop spans 15 amino acids. The trim removed 4 bases at V and 2 bases at J, leaving 5 bases unmatched. The CDR3 DNA reads TGTGCCAGCAGCTCCACAGGGGGCGTCACAGATACGCAGTATTTT. Protein sequence: CASSSTGGVTDTQYF.

The genes are TRBV24-1 and TRBJ2-5; tentative D call: TRBD1 (6 bases). CDR3 length: 15 residues. Germline values: CDR1 KGHDR, CDR2 SFDVKD. With 4 bases removed from V and 1 base from J, the gap between germline ends came to 12 bases. CDR3 in DNA: TGTGCCACCAGTGACCCCACAGGGAGCCAAGAGACCCAGTACTTC. It specifies CATSDPTGSQETQYF.

The chain is built from TRBV24-1 and TRBJ2-2; 8 nucleotides align to TRBD1. The V gene end was trimmed by 3 bases and the J gene end by 1 base; junction bases not matched to a gene: 6. The CDR3 loop spans 17 amino acids. The germline CDR1 and CDR2 sequences are KGHDR and SFDVKD. The CDR3 spells CATSDPPGQGNTGELFF. DNA for the CDR3: TGTGCCACCAGTGATCCACCCGGACAGGGGAACACCGGGGAGCTGTTTTTT.

This chain joins TRBV9 and TRBJ2-2; tentative D call: TRBD1 (6 bases). Trimming cost V 5 bases and J 0 bases, with 11 bases left between them. The germline CDR1 and CDR2 sequences are SGDLS and YYNGEE. The length of the CDR3 is 15 residues. The CDR3 is CASRVGAANTGELFF. The CDR3 nucleotides are TGTGCCAGCAGAGTGGGGGCCGCGAACACCGGGGAGCTGTTTTTT.

The chain joins TRBV11-2 to TRBJ1-1; D is possibly TRBD1 (6 bases). Trimming pared 3 bases from V and 6 bases from J, leaving 26 bases between. The CDR3 totals 18 residues. Germline V CDR1 and CDR2: SGHAT, FQNNGV. CDR3 residues: CASSLIIDRRRGRPEAFF. The CDR3 region has the DNA TGTGCCAGCAGCTTGATTATAGATAGGCGCAGGGGCCGGCCTGAAGCTTTCTTT. Looking up the rest from reference TRBV11-2 and TRBJ1-1 gives the full variable domain: EAGVAQSPRYKIIEKRQSVAFWCNPISGHATLYWYQQILGQGPKLLIQFQNNGVVDDSQLPKDRFSAERLKGVDSTLKIQPAKLEDSAVYLCASSLIIDRRRGRPEAFFGQGTRLTVV.

The chain employs TRBV19 and TRBJ2-7; TRBD1 agrees at 7 bases. The CDR3 totals 14 residues. The V gene's germline CDR1 is LNHDA and CDR2 SQIVND (reference sequence). J was trimmed by 5 bases and V by 6 bases; bases with no gene match: 10. DNA for the CDR3: TGTGCCAGTAGGAGCACAGGGGAAGTCCACGAGCAGTACTTC. Encoded protein: CASRSTGEVHEQYF.

The chain couples TRBV30 to TRBJ1-3; D is possibly TRBD1 (6 bases). Trimming removed 2 bases at V and 0 bases at J, with 11 bases between. Germline V CDR1 and CDR2: GTSNPN, SVGIG (reference sequence). CDR3 length equals 15 residues. The CDR3 here is CAWSLTGNSGNTIYF. Written as DNA, the CDR3 is TGTGCCTGGAGTCTTACAGGGAACTCTGGAAACACCATATATTTT.

The chain is built from TRBV19 and TRBJ2-5; a possible D gene is TRBD1 (6 bases). V was pared by 4 bases and J by 5 bases, with 17 bases between. This CDR3 comprises 15 residues. The germline gives CDR1 LNHDA, CDR2 SQIVND (reference sequence). The CDR3 sequence is CASSTLQGGGETQYF. CDR3 nucleotide sequence: TGTGCCAGTAGTACGTTACAGGGTGGTGGTGAGACCCAGTACTTC.

The chain links TRBV5-4 to TRBJ2-6; D is possibly TRBD1 (6 bases). The CDR3 spans 19 residues. CDR1 is SGHNT and CDR2 is YYREEE in the germline V gene (reference sequence). V gave up 3 bases and J gave up 0 bases, with 19 bases separating them. CDR3 DNA sequence: TGTGCCAGCAGCTCAGACTGGGGGCAGGGGCGCTCTGGGGCCAACGTCCTGACTTTC. Protein: CASSSDWGQGRSGANVLTF.